Below are 21 T cell receptor beta chains sequenced from a single sample in a study of CD8+ T cells in alopecia areata (dated by TCRdb to between 2018 and 2020). Library preparation was by the immunoSEQ multiplex PCR assay. RNA was extracted from all samples and reverse transcribed into cDNA, which served as template for TCR sequencing. The source is immuneACCESS, and TCRdb retained only in-frame sequences with V and J called. Part of the clones is not carried over; for the studies checked, unresolved V genes explain less than half of this, and the remainder is unexplained. The sample data list 200,000 to 250,000 clones, and approximately 53% of these were observed just once. The top ten hold 4% to 6% of the sample. The source material was CD8+ T cells sorted from blood. The receptors shown here come from a human donor in good health.

This rearrangement joins TRBV27 to TRBJ2-7, with 7 bases fitting TRBD1. Germline assignment: CDR1 MNHEY and CDR2 SMNVEV (reference sequence). The CDR3 consists of 15 residues. V lost 2 bases to trimming and J lost 6 bases; unmatched junction nucleotides: 10. The CDR3 DNA reads as TGTGCCAGCAGTTTACGGCAGGGGGTATTCCTCGAGCAGTACTTC. It is translated as CASSLRQGVFLEQYF.

Only a few counts were recorded for this clone. The chain recombines TRBV14 with TRBJ2-1; D is uncertain. The CDR3 contains 12 residues. Trimming stripped 4 bases from V and 8 bases from J, with 9 bases between. Germline CDR1 is SGHDN and CDR2 is FVKESK. The DNA for the CDR3 is TGTGCCAGCAGCCCAATAGCAGATGAGCAGTTCTTC. This codes for CASSPIADEQFF.

The genes are TRBV6-6 and TRBJ2-5, with a tentative D call TRBD1 (6 bases). This CDR3 has 14 amino acids. Deletions cut 4 bases from V and 7 bases from J, with 16 bases between. The germline V gene encodes CDR1 MNHNY and CDR2 SVGAGI (reference sequence). The CDR3 bases are TGTGCCAGCAGTTCTAGCACAGGGCTGGTGACCCAGTACTTC. Translation gives CASSSSTGLVTQYF.

This clone has only a few counts. The chain uses TRBV7-9 and TRBJ2-7; D gene uncertain. The CDR3 totals 13 residues. In germline, CDR1 is SEHNR, CDR2 FQNEAQ (reference sequence). V dropped 0 bases and J dropped 7 bases, with 10 bases sitting between them. The CDR3 sequence is CASSLANNGEQYF. The CDR3 DNA is TGTGCCAGCAGCTTAGCGAACAATGGGGAGCAGTACTTC.

V usage is TRBV5-6 and J usage is TRBJ2-5; the D gene is possibly TRBD1 (5 bases). The V and J ends lost 3 bases and 5 bases respectively, with 17 bases between them. CDR1 is SGHDT, CDR2 YYEEEE, per germline. This CDR3 has 15 residues. CDR3 coding DNA: TGTGCCAGCAGCTCCGTCAGGGCCGCGTGGGAGACCCAGTACTTC. Translation: CASSSVRAAWETQYF.

V gene TRBV4-1 combines with J gene TRBJ1-2; 8 bases are a match to TRBD1. The CDR3 spans 14 residues. Germline lookup yields CDR1 MGHRA and CDR2 YSYEKL. Unmatched junction bases numbered 5, after V lost 2 bases and J lost 6 bases. The CDR3 bases are TGCGCCAGCAGCCAATGGGCAGGGGGCGATGGCTACACCTTC. It encodes CASSQWAGGDGYTF.

This clone was observed a handful of times. The same CDR3 is also encoded by other DNA sequences in this sample. The rearrangement links TRBV7-9 to TRBJ2-5; perhaps TRBD2 as D (6 bases). V gave up 5 bases and J gave up 0 bases, with 7 bases separating them. Germline V gives CDR1 SEHNR, CDR2 FQNEAQ (reference sequence). The CDR3 contains 13 residues. CDR3 sequence: CASSPGDQETQYF. The CDR3 DNA sequence: TGTGCCAGCAGCCCGGGGGACCAAGAGACCCAGTACTTC.

The V gene is TRBV5-4, the J gene TRBJ2-7; TRBD1 is a possible D gene (6 bases). Germline loops: CDR1 SGHNT, CDR2 YYREEE (reference sequence). Deletions cut 0 bases from V and 1 base from J, with 11 bases between. CDR3 length equals 15 residues. The CDR3 nucleotides are TGTGCCAGCAGCTTGGGAGTCACAGGGTCCTACGAGCAGTACTTC. Translated, it gives CASSLGVTGSYEQYF.

This clone was recorded a few times. The chain combines TRBV5-6 with TRBJ2-4; weak D call: TRBD1 (6 bases). V was pared by 3 bases and J by 2 bases, with 6 bases between. There are 13 residues in the CDR3. Germline loops: CDR1 SGHDT, CDR2 YYEEEE. For the CDR3, the DNA is TGTGCCAGCAGCTGGGGGCCCAAAAACATTCAGTACTTC. Translation: CASSWGPKNIQYF.

The DNA of the CDR3 is TGCAGCGTTGAAGGAGCGGGGGCAGGCGAGACCCAGTACTTC. It is translated as CSVEGAGAGETQYF. This chain joins TRBV29-1 and TRBJ2-5; 8 bases match TRBD2. Trimming took 1 base from V and 5 from J; bases not matched to a gene: 6. CDR3 length equals 14 residues. Germline CDR1 reads SQVTM; CDR2 reads ANQGSEA.

V and J are TRBV30 and TRBJ2-7, with D possibly TRBD2 on 5 matching bases. The CDR3 extends over 14 amino acids. Germline V CDR1 and CDR2: GTSNPN, SVGIG (reference sequence). Trimming shortened V by 5 bases and J by 6 bases, and 20 bases separated the two germline ends. DNA of the CDR3: TGTGCCTGGGAGGAGGTGTCCCTTGGTGCCGAGCAGTACTTC. It codes for CAWEEVSLGAEQYF.

A single count supports this clone. V usage is TRBV12-5 and J usage is TRBJ2-2; the D call may be TRBD1 or TRBD2 (5 bases each). Per germline, CDR1 LGHNT and CDR2 FRNRAP. Trimming shortened V by 0 bases and J by 7 bases, and 21 bases separated the two germline ends. This CDR3 contains 18 residues. CDR3 nucleotides: TGTGCTAGTGGTTTGGTAACAGGAGGTAAACCTTTAATCGGGGAGCTGTTTTTT. Amino acid sequence: CASGLVTGGKPLIGELFF. The variable domain in full, completed from reference TRBV12-5 and TRBJ2-2, reads DARVTQTPRHKVTEMGQEVTMRCQPILGHNTVFWYRQTMMQGLELLAYFRNRAPLDDSGMPKDRFSAEMPDATLATLKIQPSEPRDSAVYFCASGLVTGGKPLIGELFFGEGSRLTVL.

This clone was seen a few times. The gene calls are TRBV7-9 and TRBJ1-1, with TRBD1 as a possible D gene (6 bases). Trimming took 5 bases from V and 3 from J, leaving 16 bases between them. Germline V lookup: CDR1 SEHNR, CDR2 FQNEAQ (reference sequence). This CDR3 region has 15 residues. The CDR3 reads CASSPRLGADTEAFF. The CDR3 nucleotides are TGTGCCAGCAGCCCAAGACTGGGGGCGGACACTGAAGCTTTCTTT.

The V call is TRBV27, the J call TRBJ1-5; D uncertain. CDR3 length equals 13 residues. CDR1 is MNHEY, CDR2 SMNVEV, per germline (reference sequence). V lost 2 bases, J lost 7 bases, and 9 bases lay in between. CDR3 loop: CASSLGRKQPQHF. CDR3 sequence (DNA): TGTGCCAGCAGTTTAGGTAGAAAACAGCCCCAGCATTTT.

V is TRBV6-5 and J is TRBJ2-7, with 7 bases identical to TRBD1. J gave up 0 bases and V 10 bases, and 6 bases lay outside the gene matches. This CDR3 spans 13 amino acids. Germline lookup yields CDR1 MNHEY and CDR2 SVGAGI. CDR3 residues: CATSGGASYEQYF. The CDR3 DNA follows: TGTGCCACCTCAGGGGGAGCCTCCTACGAGCAGTACTTC.

The genes are TRBV9 and TRBJ1-2; no reliable D call. This CDR3 is built from 13 residues. Germline V CDR1 and CDR2: SGDLS, YYNGEE. V was pared by 2 bases and J by 4 bases, with 9 bases between. CDR3 protein: CASSVSTIYGYTF. For the CDR3, the DNA is TGTGCCAGCAGCGTGAGTACTATCTATGGCTACACCTTC.

V and J are TRBV5-6 and TRBJ1-6; 7 bases fit TRBD1. The CDR3 sequence is 14 residues long. The V and J ends lost 0 bases and 10 bases, in that order; junction bases with no gene match: 4. Germline loops: CDR1 SGHDT, CDR2 YYEEEE. The CDR3 loop is CASSLGAGGSPLHF. The CDR3 nucleotides read TGTGCCAGCAGCTTGGGGGCAGGGGGATCACCCCTCCACTTT.

This clone was detected only a few times. J is TRBJ1-1 and V is TRBV13; 9 nucleotides line up with TRBD1. Germline-derived CDR1 and CDR2 are PRHDT and FYEKMQ (reference sequence). The CDR3 contains 15 residues. With 5 bases clipped from V and 5 bases from J, the junction kept 9 bases outside the gene matches. The CDR3 DNA reads TGTGCCAGCAGCCCTGTGGACAGGGGCGGGACTGAAGCTTTCTTT. Amino acid sequence: CASSPVDRGGTEAFF.

This clone turned up a few times. The chain has TRBV11-3 and TRBJ2-1; TRBD2 is a possible D gene (6 bases). The V end was cut by 0 bases, the J end by 0 bases, with 9 bases between. This CDR3 region has 16 residues. The germline gives CDR1 SGHNT, CDR2 YENEEA. The CDR3 sequence: CASSLEGGTSYNEQFF. CDR3 nucleotide sequence: TGTGCCAGCAGCTTAGAGGGCGGGACCTCCTACAATGAGCAGTTCTTC.

This clone showed up just once. CDR3 protein: CAWLDRHQETQYF. The DNA of the CDR3 is TGTGCCTGGTTGGACAGGCACCAAGAGACCCAGTACTTC. This rearrangement joins TRBV2 to TRBJ2-5; TRBD1 matches at 7 bases. The germline V gene encodes CDR1 SNHLY and CDR2 FYNNEI. This CDR3 spans 13 amino acids. Trimming removed 11 bases from V and 0 bases from J; junction bases left unmatched: 6.

The chain recombines TRBV9 with TRBJ1-1; tentative D call: TRBD1 (5 bases). Per the germline V gene, CDR1 is SGDLS and CDR2 is YYNGEE. V was shortened by 0 bases and J by 6 bases, with 6 bases between the two germline ends. CDR3 length equals 12 residues. DNA of the CDR3: TGTGCCAGCAGCGTAGGGGACTCTGAAGCTTTCTTT. It is translated as CASSVGDSEAFF.